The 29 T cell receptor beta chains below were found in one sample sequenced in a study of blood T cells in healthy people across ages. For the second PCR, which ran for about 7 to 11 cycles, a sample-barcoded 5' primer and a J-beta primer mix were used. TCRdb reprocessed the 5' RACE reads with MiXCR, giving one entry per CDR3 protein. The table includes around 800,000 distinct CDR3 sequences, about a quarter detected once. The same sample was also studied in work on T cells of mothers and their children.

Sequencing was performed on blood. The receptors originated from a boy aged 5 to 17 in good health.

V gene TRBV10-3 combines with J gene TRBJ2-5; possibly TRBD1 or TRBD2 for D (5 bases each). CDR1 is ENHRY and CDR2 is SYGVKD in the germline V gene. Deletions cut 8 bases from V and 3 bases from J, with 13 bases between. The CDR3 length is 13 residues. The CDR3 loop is CAILRDVEETQYF. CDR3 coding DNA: TGTGCCATCCTTCGGGACGTAGAAGAGACCCAGTACTTC.

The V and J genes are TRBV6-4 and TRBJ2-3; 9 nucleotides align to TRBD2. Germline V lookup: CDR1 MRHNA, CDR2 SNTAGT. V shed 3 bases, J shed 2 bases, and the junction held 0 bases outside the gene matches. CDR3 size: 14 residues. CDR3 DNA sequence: TGTGCCAGCAGTGAGGGACTAGCCACAGATACGCAGTATTTT. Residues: CASSEGLATDTQYF.

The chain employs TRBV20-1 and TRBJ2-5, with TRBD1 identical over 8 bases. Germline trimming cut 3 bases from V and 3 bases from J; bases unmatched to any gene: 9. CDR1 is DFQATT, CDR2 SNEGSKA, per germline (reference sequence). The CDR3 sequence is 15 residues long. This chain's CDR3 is CSASAGTGSKETQYF. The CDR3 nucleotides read TGCAGTGCTAGTGCTGGGACAGGATCGAAAGAGACCCAGTACTTC.

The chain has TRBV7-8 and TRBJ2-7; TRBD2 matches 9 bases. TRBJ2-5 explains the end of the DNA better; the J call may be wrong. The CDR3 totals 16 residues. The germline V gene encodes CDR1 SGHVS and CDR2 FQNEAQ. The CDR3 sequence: CASSTYRGGERETQYF. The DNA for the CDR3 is TGTGCCAGCAGCACCTACCGCGGGGGGGAGAGGGAGACCCAGTACTTC.

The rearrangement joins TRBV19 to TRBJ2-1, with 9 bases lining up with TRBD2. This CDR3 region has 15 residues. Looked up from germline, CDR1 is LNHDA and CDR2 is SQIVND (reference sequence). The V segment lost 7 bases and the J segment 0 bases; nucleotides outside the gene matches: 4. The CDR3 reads CASTPTSGSYNEQFF. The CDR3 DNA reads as TGTGCCAGTACCCCGACTAGCGGCTCCTACAATGAGCAGTTCTTC.

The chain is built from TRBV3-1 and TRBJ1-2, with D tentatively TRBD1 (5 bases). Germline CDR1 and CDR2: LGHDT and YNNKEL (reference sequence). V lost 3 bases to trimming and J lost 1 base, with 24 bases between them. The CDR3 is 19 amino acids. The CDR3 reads CASSQYSPRVEIDNYGYTF. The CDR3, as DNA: TGTGCCAGCAGCCAGTATAGTCCCAGGGTGGAGATCGATAACTATGGCTACACCTTC.

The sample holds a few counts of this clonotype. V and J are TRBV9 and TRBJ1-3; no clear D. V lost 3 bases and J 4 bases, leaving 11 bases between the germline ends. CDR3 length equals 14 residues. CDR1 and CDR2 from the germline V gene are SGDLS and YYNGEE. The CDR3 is CASSEGHGGNTIYF. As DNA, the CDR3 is TGTGCCAGCAGCGAAGGTCATGGCGGAAACACCATATATTTT.

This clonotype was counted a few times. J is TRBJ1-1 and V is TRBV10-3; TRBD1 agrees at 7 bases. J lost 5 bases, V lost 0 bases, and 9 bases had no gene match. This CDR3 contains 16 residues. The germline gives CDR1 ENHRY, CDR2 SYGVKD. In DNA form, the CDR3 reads TGTGCCATCAGTGAGTCTCCGGGACAGTGGGAAACTGAAGCTTTCTTT. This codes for CAISESPGQWETEAFF.

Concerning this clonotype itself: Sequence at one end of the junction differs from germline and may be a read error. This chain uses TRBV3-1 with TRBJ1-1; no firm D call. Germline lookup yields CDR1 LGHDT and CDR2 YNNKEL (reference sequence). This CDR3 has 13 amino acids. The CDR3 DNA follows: TGTGCCAGCAGCCTCTTTGGGAACACTGATGCTTTCTTT. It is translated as CASSLFGNTDAFF.

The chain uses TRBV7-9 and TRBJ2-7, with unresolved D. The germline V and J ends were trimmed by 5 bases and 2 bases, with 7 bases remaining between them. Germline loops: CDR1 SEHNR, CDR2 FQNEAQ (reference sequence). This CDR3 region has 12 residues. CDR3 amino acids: CASSMITYEQYF. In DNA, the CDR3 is TGTGCCAGCAGCATGATCACCTACGAGCAGTACTTC. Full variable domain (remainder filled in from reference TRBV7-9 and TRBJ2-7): DTGVSQNPRHKITKRGQNVTFRCDPISEHNRLYWYRQTLGQGPEFLTYFQNEAQLEKSRLLSDRFSAERPKGSFSTLEIQRTEQGDSAMYLCASSMITYEQYFGPGTRLTVT.

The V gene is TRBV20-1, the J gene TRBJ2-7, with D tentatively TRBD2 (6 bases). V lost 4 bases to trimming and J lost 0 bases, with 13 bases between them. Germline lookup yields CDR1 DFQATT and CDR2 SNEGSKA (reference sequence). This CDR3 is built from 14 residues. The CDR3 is CSAKSGRSSYEQYF. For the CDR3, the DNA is TGCAGTGCTAAGAGCGGGCGAAGCTCCTACGAGCAGTACTTC.

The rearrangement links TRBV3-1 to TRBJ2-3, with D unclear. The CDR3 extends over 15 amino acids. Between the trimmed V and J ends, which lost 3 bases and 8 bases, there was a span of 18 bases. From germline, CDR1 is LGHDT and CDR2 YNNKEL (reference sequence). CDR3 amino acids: CASSHRANLTVTQYF. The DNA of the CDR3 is TGTGCCAGCAGCCATCGAGCCAACCTCACGGTTACGCAGTATTTT.

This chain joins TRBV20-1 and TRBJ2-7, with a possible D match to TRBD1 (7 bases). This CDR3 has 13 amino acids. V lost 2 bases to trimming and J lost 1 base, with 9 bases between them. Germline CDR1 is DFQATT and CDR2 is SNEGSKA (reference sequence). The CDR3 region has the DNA TGCAGTGCTAGACCAGGGGGGTCCTACGAGCAGTACTTC. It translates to CSARPGGSYEQYF.

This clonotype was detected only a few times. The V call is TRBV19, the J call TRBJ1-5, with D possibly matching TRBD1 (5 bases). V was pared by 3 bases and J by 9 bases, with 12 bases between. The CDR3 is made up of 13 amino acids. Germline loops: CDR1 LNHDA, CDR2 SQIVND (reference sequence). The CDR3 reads CASSIRQGRPQHF. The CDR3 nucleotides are TGTGCCAGTAGTATTCGGCAGGGTCGGCCCCAGCATTTT.

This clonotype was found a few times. CDR3 nucleotides: TGTGCCAGCAAGCCCGCAGGGGCCGAGCAGTACTTC. This encodes CASKPAGAEQYF. The V and J genes are TRBV27 and TRBJ2-5; possibly TRBD1 for D (6 bases). Near its end, the DNA agrees better with TRBJ2-7, so the J call may be wrong. The CDR3 runs to 12 residues. Germline values: CDR1 MNHEY, CDR2 SMNVEV (reference sequence).

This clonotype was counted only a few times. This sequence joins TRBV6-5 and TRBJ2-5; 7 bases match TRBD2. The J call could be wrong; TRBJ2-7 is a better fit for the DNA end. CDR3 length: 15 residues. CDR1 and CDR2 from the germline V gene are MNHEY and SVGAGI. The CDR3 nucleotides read TGTGCCAGCAGTTATGGGAGCGGGGAGCCCTACGAGCAGTACTTC. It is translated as CASSYGSGEPYEQYF.

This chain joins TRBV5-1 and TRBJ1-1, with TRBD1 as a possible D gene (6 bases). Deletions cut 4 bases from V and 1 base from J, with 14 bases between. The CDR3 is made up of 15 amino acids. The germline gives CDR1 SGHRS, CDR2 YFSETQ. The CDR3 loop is CASSVRTASNTEAFF. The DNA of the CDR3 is TGCGCCAGCAGCGTAAGGACAGCCTCGAACACTGAAGCTTTCTTT.

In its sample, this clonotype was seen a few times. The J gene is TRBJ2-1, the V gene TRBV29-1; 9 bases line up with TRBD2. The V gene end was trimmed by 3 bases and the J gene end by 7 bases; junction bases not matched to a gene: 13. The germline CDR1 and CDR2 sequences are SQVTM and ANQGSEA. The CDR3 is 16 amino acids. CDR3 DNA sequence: TGCAGCGTTGAGTCCTTGGCGGGGGGGAGGGTTAATGAGCAGTTCTTC. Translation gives CSVESLAGGRVNEQFF.

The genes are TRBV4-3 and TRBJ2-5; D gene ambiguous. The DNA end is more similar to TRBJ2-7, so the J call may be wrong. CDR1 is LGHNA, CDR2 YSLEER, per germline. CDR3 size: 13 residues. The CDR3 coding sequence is TGCGCCAGCGCAAGATGGTTGGGCTACGAGCAGTACTTC. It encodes CASARWLGYEQYF.

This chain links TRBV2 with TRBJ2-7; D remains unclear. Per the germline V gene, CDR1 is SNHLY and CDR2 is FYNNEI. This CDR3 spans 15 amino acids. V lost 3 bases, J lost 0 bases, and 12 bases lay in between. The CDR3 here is CASSDLGVASYEQYF. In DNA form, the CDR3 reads TGTGCCAGCAGTGATTTGGGTGTGGCCTCCTACGAGCAGTACTTC.

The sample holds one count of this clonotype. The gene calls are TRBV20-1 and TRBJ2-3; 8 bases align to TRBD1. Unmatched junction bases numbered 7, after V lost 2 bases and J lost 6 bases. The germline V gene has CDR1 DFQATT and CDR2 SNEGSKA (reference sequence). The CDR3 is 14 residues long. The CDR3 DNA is TGCAGTGCTAGACGGGACAGGTCCACCGATACGCAGTATTTT. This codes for CSARRDRSTDTQYF.

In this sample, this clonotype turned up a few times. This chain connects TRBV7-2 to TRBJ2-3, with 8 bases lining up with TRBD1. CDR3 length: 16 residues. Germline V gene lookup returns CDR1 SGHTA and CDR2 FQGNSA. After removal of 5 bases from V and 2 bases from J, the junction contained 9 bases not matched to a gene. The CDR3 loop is CASSRLGQGATDTQYF. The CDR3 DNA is TGTGCCAGCAGCCGTCTTGGGCAGGGGGCCACAGATACGCAGTATTTT.

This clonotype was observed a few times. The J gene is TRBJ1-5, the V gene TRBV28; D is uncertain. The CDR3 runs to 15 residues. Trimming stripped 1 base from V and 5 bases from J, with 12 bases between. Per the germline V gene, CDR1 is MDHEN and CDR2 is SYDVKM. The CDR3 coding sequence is TGTGCCAGCAGTTTATACGCCCGTTTCTATCAGCCCCAGCATTTT. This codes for CASSLYARFYQPQHF.

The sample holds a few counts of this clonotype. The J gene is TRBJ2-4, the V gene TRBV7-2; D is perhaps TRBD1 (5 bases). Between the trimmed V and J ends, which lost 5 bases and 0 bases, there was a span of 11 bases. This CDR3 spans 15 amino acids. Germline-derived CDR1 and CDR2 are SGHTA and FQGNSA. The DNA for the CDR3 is TGTGCCAGCAGCCCCGGACAACTAGCCAAAAACATTCAGTACTTC. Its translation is CASSPGQLAKNIQYF.

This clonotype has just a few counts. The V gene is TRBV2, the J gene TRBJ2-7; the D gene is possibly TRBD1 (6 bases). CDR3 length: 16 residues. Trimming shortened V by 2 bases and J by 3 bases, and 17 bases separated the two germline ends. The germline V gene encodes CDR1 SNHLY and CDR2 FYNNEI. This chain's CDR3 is CASSESTAGAIYEQYF. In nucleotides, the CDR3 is TGTGCCAGCAGTGAAAGTACGGCAGGGGCTATCTACGAGCAGTACTTC.

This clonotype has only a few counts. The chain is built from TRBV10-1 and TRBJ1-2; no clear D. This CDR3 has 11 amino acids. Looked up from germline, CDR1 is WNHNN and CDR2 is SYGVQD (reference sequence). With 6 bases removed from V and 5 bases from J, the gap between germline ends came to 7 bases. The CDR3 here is CASRKTYGYTF. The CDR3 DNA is TGCGCCAGCAGAAAGACTTATGGCTACACCTTC.

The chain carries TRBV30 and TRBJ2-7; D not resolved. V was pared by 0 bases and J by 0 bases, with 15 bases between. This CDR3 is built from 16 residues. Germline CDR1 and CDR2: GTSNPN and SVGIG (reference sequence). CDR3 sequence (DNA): TGTGCCTGGAGTGTATTAGGCACCCTAATCTCCTACGAGCAGTACTTC. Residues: CAWSVLGTLISYEQYF.

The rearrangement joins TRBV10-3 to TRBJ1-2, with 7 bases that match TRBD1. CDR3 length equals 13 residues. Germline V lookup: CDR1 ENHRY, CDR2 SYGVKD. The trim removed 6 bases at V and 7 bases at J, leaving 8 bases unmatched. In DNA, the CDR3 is TGTGCCATCAGCGGGACAGTCAAGGGTGGCTACACCTTC. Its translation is CAISGTVKGGYTF.

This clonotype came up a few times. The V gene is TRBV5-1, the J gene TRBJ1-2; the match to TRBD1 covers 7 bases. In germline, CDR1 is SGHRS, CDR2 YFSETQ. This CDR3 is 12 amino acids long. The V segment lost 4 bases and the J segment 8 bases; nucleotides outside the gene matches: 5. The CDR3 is CASSGWTGGYTF. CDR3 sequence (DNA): TGCGCCAGCAGCGGGTGGACAGGCGGCTACACCTTC. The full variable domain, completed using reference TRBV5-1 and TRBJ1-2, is KAGVTQTPRYLIKTRGQQVTLSCSPISGHRSVSWYQQTPGQGLQFLFEYFSETQRNKGNFPGRFSGRQFSNSRSEMNVSTLELGDSALYLCASSGWTGGYTFGSGTRLTVV.